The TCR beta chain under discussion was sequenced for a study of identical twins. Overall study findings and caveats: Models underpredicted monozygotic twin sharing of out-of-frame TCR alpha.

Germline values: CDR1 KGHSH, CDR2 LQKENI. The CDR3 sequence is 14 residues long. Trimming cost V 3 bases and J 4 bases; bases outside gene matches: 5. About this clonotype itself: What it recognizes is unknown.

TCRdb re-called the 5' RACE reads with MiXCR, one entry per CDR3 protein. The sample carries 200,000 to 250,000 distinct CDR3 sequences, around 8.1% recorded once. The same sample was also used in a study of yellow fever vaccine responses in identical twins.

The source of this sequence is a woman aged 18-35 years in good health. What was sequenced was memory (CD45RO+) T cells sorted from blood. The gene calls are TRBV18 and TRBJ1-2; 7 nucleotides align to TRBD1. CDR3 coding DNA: TGTGCCAGCTCACCTAGGGCAGGGGGCTATGGCTACACCTTC. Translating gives CASSPRAGGYGYTF.